One sample yielded the 23 T cell receptor beta chains listed below, sequenced in a study of blood T cell repertoires in COVID-19. The assay was immunoSEQ multiplex PCR, and TCRdb's table has in-frame clones only and misses some. The sample carries some 290,000 clones, around 86% recorded once. Sequencing was carried out using peripheral blood. Receptor source: a woman between 55 and 75 years old with active or convalescent COVID-19.

This chain links TRBV11-2 with TRBJ1-1; D uncertain. Deletions cut 0 bases from V and 4 bases from J, with 15 bases between. The germline V gene encodes CDR1 SGHAT and CDR2 FQNNGV. The CDR3 consists of 16 residues. The CDR3 nucleotides are TGTGCCAGCAGCTTAGATAATCGCGGGTACGGCACTGAAGCTTTCTTT. Its protein product is CASSLDNRGYGTEAFF. The full variable domain, completed using reference TRBV11-2 and TRBJ1-1, is EAGVAQSPRYKIIEKRQSVAFWCNPISGHATLYWYQQILGQGPKLLIQFQNNGVVDDSQLPKDRFSAERLKGVDSTLKIQPAKLEDSAVYLCASSLDNRGYGTEAFFGQGTRLTVV.

V gene TRBV27 combines with J gene TRBJ2-3; D remains ambiguous. V was trimmed by 7 bases and J by 2 bases, leaving 13 bases between them. This CDR3 has 14 residues. Looked up from germline, CDR1 is MNHEY and CDR2 is SMNVEV (reference sequence). CDR3 bases: TGTGCCAGCATGGAGTTAGGTTCCACAGATACGCAGTATTTT. This codes for CASMELGSTDTQYF.

The chain carries TRBV10-3 and TRBJ1-5; 11 bases line up with TRBD1. The trim removed 5 bases at V and 7 bases at J, leaving 4 bases unmatched. The CDR3 contains 14 residues. The germline CDR1 and CDR2 sequences are ENHRY and SYGVKD. The CDR3: CAISPGTGGQPQHF. DNA for the CDR3: TGTGCCATCAGTCCAGGGACAGGGGGACAGCCCCAGCATTTT.

This chain connects TRBV4-3 to TRBJ1-1; D not certain. The CDR3 sequence is 15 residues long. The V gene's germline CDR1 is LGHNA and CDR2 YSLEER. Trimming took 0 bases from V and 0 from J, leaving 8 bases between them. The CDR3 sequence is CASSQERSLNTEAFF. The CDR3 nucleotides are TGCGCCAGCAGCCAAGAGAGAAGCCTGAACACTGAAGCTTTCTTT.

The chain carries TRBV2 and TRBJ1-2, with 7 bases identical to TRBD1. This CDR3 has 15 residues. V lost 5 bases to trimming and J lost 2 bases; unmatched junction nucleotides: 8. CDR1 SNHLY and CDR2 FYNNEI come from the germline V gene. The CDR3 sequence is CASSPTGAVNYGYTF. As DNA, the CDR3 is TGTGCCAGCAGTCCAACAGGGGCGGTCAACTATGGCTACACCTTC.

This clone was found once. This chain joins TRBV29-1 and TRBJ1-1, with D uncertain. V lost 0 bases and J 1 base, leaving 9 bases between the germline ends. Germline values: CDR1 SQVTM, CDR2 ANQGSEA. There are 14 residues in the CDR3. The CDR3, as DNA: TGCAGCGTTGAAGATCGGAGTGAGAACACTGAAGCTTTCTTT. This sequence encodes CSVEDRSENTEAFF.

The gene calls are TRBV10-3 and TRBJ2-1, with a weak D call TRBD1 (6 bases). The length of the CDR3 is 14 residues. Germline CDR1 is ENHRY and CDR2 is SYGVKD. The V end was cut by 8 bases, the J end by 3 bases, with 14 bases between. The CDR3 DNA is TGTGCCATCGCAGGGGTCCCTGGCTACAATGAGCAGTTCTTC. Amino acids: CAIAGVPGYNEQFF.

The J gene is TRBJ2-1, the V gene TRBV10-3; 7 positions match TRBD2. CDR1 and CDR2 (germline): ENHRY, SYGVKD. The CDR3 is 15 amino acids. With 4 bases clipped from V and 0 bases from J, the junction kept 3 bases outside the gene matches. This chain's CDR3 is CAISGSGNSYNEQFF. CDR3 DNA: TGTGCCATCAGTGGCAGCGGGAACTCCTACAATGAGCAGTTCTTC.

The chain uses TRBV7-2 and TRBJ2-5; 11 nucleotides agree with TRBD2. The CDR3 is 15 residues long. In germline, CDR1 is SGHTA, CDR2 FQGNSA. Trimming removed 5 bases from V and 5 bases from J; junction bases left unmatched: 7. CDR3 sequence reads: CASSPGGTSGETQYF. In nucleotides, the CDR3 is TGTGCCAGCAGCCCTGGTGGGACTAGCGGCGAGACCCAGTACTTC.

V is TRBV2 and J is TRBJ2-1, with D possibly being TRBD2 (6 bases). Trimming removed 2 bases at V and 5 bases at J, with 16 bases between. The CDR3 consists of 16 residues. Germline V gives CDR1 SNHLY, CDR2 FYNNEI. Here the CDR3 reads CASSELNWTTDNEQFF. The DNA of the CDR3 is TGTGCCAGCAGTGAACTGAACTGGACTACCGACAATGAGCAGTTCTTC.

This clone has a single count. The rearrangement joins TRBV19 to TRBJ2-5; maybe TRBD2 (7 bases). Germline assignment: CDR1 LNHDA and CDR2 SQIVND (reference sequence). V lost 2 bases and J lost 1, with 17 bases in between. The CDR3 consists of 17 residues. The DNA for the CDR3 is TGTGCCAGTAGTATAAGGGCGGGGGCCCTTCTCCAAGAGACCCAGTACTTC. This gives the protein CASSIRAGALLQETQYF.

As to this clone: The sample has other DNA sequences that encode this CDR3 too. The V gene is TRBV29-1, the J gene TRBJ2-7; D gene unclear. Trimming took 1 base from V and 1 from J, leaving 5 bases between them. The CDR3 totals 12 residues. Germline loops: CDR1 SQVTM, CDR2 ANQGSEA. The DNA of the CDR3 is TGCAGCGTTGAAGGCAGATCCTACGAGCAGTACTTC. It specifies CSVEGRSYEQYF.

The chain couples TRBV7-9 to TRBJ2-7; weak D call: TRBD2 (5 bases). CDR1 and CDR2 from the germline V gene are SEHNR and FQNEAQ (reference sequence). V lost 2 bases to trimming and J lost 4 bases, with 9 bases between them. CDR3 length equals 13 residues. The CDR3 bases are TGTGCCAGCAGCTTACTCGGGGAGTACGAGCAGTACTTC. It specifies CASSLLGEYEQYF.

The rearrangement uses TRBV18 and TRBJ2-1, with 10 bases matching TRBD2. J gave up 1 base and V 2 bases, and 5 bases lay outside the gene matches. The length of the CDR3 is 17 residues. The germline V gene has CDR1 KGHSH and CDR2 LQKENI. This chain's CDR3 is CASSPKAGGPSYNEQFF. CDR3 nucleotides: TGTGCCAGCTCACCAAAAGCGGGGGGGCCTTCCTACAATGAGCAGTTCTTC.

This chain links TRBV9 with TRBJ2-7; 8 bases match TRBD2. V trimming: 3 bases; J trimming: 0 bases; junction bases outside the gene matches: 8. Germline CDR1 is SGDLS and CDR2 is YYNGEE. The CDR3 extends over 16 amino acids. CDR3 DNA: TGTGCCAGCAGCGCCGCGGTCGGGGGGGCCTCCTACGAGCAGTACTTC. Its translation is CASSAAVGGASYEQYF.

The V and J genes are TRBV2 and TRBJ2-7, with a possible D match to TRBD1 (7 bases). Germline V gives CDR1 SNHLY, CDR2 FYNNEI. This CDR3 is 13 amino acids long. V shed 6 bases and J shed 7 bases, with 16 bases lying between them. CDR3 DNA: TGTGCCAGCAGGGAGCAGGGGGGTTGGGAGCAGTACTTC. Residues: CASREQGGWEQYF.

This CDR3 reads CASSERRGQDTIYF. The CDR3 DNA sequence: TGTGCCAGCAGTGAACGGAGGGGGCAGGACACCATATATTTT. The chain employs TRBV25-1 and TRBJ1-3; 7 bases match TRBD1. The germline CDR1 and CDR2 sequences are MGHDK and SYGVNS. This CDR3 is 14 amino acids long. The trim removed 2 bases at V and 8 bases at J, leaving 6 bases unmatched. The variable domain in full, with the rest retrieved from reference TRBV25-1 and TRBJ1-3, is EADIYQTPRYLVIGTGKKITLECSQTMGHDKMYWYQQDPGMELHLIHYSYGVNSTEKGDLSSESTVSRIRTEHFPLTLESARPSHTSQYLCASSERRGQDTIYFGEGSWLTVV.

The chain employs TRBV7-7 and TRBJ2-2; D not certain. Trimming removed 3 bases from V and 1 base from J, with 6 bases in between. Germline V gives CDR1 SSHAT, CDR2 FNYEAQ (reference sequence). The CDR3 is 14 residues long. The CDR3 loop is CASSFRENTGELFF. As DNA, the CDR3 is TGTGCCAGCAGCTTTAGAGAGAACACCGGGGAGCTGTTTTTT.

The chain employs TRBV30 and TRBJ1-2; D remains unclear. The germline V and J ends were trimmed by 0 bases and 0 bases, with 8 bases remaining between them. This CDR3 comprises 14 residues. Looked up from germline, CDR1 is GTSNPN and CDR2 is SVGIG (reference sequence). This chain's CDR3 is CAWSVSLTNYGYTF. The CDR3 region has the DNA TGTGCCTGGAGTGTAAGCCTGACTAACTATGGCTACACCTTC.

The chain carries TRBV11-2 and TRBJ1-4; 8 bases align to TRBD1. The CDR3 has 15 amino acids. The ends lost 5 bases at V and 6 bases at J; junction bases unmatched: 8. From germline, CDR1 is SGHAT and CDR2 FQNNGV. The CDR3 sequence: CASSANRGEYEKLFF. Here the CDR3 DNA reads TGTGCCAGCAGCGCCAACAGGGGGGAGTATGAAAAACTGTTTTTT.

The chain couples TRBV27 to TRBJ1-3; no firm D call. Germline V CDR1 and CDR2: MNHEY, SMNVEV (reference sequence). The CDR3 length is 13 residues. Trimming took 8 bases from V and 1 from J, leaving 9 bases between them. CDR3 region: CASRGISGNTIYF. The CDR3 region has the DNA TGTGCCAGCCGGGGTATTTCTGGAAACACCATATATTTT.

This rearrangement joins TRBV5-1 to TRBJ1-2, with 10 bases matching TRBD1. CDR3 length: 15 amino acids. Looked up from germline, CDR1 is SGHRS and CDR2 is YFSETQ. Losses at the gene ends were 0 bases for V and 8 bases for J; bases not matched to a gene: 7. The CDR3 bases are TGCGCCAGCAGCTTGGGGGGACAGGGGAGGCGGGGCTACACCTTC. This codes for CASSLGGQGRRGYTF.

This rearrangement joins TRBV19 to TRBJ1-2; D not resolved. CDR1 is LNHDA, CDR2 SQIVND, per germline (reference sequence). V lost 3 bases and J lost 5, with 22 bases in between. This CDR3 is built from 17 residues. CDR3 in DNA: TGTGCCAGTAGTATGGATCCCTCGAGGGTAAGATGGTATGGCTACACCTTC. Its translation is CASSMDPSRVRWYGYTF.